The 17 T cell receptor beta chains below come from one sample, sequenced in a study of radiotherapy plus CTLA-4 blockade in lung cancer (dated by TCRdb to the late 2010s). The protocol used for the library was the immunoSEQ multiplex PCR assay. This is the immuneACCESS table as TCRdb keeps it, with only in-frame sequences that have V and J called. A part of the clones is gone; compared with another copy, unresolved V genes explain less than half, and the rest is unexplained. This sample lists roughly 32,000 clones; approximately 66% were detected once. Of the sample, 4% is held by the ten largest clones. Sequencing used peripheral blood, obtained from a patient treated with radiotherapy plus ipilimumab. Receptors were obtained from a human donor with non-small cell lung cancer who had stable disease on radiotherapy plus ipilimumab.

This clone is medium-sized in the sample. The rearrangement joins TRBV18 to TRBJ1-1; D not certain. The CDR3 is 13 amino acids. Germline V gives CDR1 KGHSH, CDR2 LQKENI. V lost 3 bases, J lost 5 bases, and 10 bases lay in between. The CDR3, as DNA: TGTGCCAGCTCACCTACCGGGGATACTGAAGCTTTCTTT. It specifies CASSPTGDTEAFF.

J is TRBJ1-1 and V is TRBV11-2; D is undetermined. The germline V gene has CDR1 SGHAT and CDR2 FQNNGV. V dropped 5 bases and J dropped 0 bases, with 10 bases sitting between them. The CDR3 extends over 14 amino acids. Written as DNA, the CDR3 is TGTGCCAGCAGCCTACCGACGGTGAACACTGAAGCTTTCTTT. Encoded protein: CASSLPTVNTEAFF.

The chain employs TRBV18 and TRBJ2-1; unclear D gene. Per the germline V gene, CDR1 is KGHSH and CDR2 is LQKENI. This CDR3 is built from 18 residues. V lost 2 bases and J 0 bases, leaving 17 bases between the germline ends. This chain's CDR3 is CASSPYHSPRSSYNEQFF. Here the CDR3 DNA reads TGTGCCAGCTCACCATACCATTCACCTAGGAGCTCCTACAATGAGCAGTTCTTC.

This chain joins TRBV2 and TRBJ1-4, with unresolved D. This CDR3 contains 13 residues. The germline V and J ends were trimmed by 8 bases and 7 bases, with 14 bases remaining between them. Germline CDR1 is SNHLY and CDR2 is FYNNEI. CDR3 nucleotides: TGTGCCAGCCGTTTGACCGGGAGTGAAAAACTGTTTTTT. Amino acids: CASRLTGSEKLFF.

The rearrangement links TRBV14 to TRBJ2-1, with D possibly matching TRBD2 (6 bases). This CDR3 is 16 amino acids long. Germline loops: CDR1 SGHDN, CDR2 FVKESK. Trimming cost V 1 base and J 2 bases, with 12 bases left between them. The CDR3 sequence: CASSQVRSGAYNEQFF. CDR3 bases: TGTGCCAGCAGCCAAGTTCGGTCGGGGGCCTACAATGAGCAGTTCTTC.

CDR3 sequence: CASSEAMWTGGNQPQHF. CDR3 nucleotides: TGTGCCAGCAGTGAAGCGATGTGGACAGGGGGCAATCAGCCCCAGCATTTT. The rearrangement joins TRBV6-1 to TRBJ1-5; 9 bases align to TRBD1. J lost 2 bases, V lost 0 bases, and 5 bases had no gene match. CDR3 length: 17 amino acids. Germline V gene data show CDR1 as MNHNS and CDR2 as SASEGT.

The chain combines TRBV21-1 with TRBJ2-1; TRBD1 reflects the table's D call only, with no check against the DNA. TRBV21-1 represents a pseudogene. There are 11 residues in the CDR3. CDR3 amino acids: CASSRGFGQFF. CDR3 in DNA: TGTGCCAGCTCAAGGGGCTTCGGGCAGTTCTTC.

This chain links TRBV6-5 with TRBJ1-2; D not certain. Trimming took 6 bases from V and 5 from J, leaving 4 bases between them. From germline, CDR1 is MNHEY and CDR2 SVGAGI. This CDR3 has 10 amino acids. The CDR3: CASRGYGYTF. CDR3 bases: TGTGCCAGCAGGGGATATGGCTACACCTTC.

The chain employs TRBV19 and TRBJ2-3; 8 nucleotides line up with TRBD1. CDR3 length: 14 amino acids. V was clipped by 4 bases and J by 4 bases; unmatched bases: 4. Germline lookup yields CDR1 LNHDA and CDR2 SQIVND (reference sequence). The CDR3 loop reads CASSTRQGSDTQYF. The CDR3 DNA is TGTGCCAGTAGTACTAGACAGGGGTCAGATACGCAGTATTTT.

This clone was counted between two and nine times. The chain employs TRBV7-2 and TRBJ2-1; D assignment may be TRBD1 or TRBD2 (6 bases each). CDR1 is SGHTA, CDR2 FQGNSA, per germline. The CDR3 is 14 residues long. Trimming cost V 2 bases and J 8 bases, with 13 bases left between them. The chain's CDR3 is CASSLLGGFDEQFF. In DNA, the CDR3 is TGTGCCAGCAGCTTACTAGGGGGGTTCGATGAGCAGTTCTTC. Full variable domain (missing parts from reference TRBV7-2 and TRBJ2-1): GAGVSQSPSNKVTEKGKDVELRCDPISGHTALYWYRQSLGQGLEFLIYFQGNSAPDKSGLPSDRFSAERTGGSVSTLTIQRTQQEDSAVYLCASSLLGGFDEQFFGPGTRLTVL.

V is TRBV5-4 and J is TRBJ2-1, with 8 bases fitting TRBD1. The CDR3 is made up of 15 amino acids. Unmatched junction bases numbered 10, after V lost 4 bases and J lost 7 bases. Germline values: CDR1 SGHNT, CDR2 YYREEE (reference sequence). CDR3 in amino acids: CASSKGQALVNEQFF. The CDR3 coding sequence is TGTGCCAGCAGCAAGGGACAGGCCTTGGTGAATGAGCAGTTCTTC.

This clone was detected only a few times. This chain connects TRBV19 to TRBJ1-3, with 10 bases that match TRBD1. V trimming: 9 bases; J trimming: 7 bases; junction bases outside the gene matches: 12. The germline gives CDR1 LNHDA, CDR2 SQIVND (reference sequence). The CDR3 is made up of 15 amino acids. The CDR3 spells CASRERTGGFNTIYF. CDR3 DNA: TGTGCCAGCCGAGAACGGACAGGGGGGTTCAACACCATATATTTT.

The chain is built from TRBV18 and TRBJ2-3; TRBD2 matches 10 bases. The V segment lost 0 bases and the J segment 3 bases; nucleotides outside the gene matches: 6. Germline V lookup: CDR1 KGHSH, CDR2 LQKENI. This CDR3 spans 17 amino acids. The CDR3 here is CASSPPGIAGGTDTQYF. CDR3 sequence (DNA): TGTGCCAGCTCACCACCGGGGATAGCGGGAGGAACAGATACGCAGTATTTT.

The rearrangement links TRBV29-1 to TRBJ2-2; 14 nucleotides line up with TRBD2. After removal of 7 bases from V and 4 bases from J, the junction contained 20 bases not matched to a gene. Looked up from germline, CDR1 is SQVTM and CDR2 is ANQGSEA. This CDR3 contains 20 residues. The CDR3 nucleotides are TGCAGCGCTCGGATATCGGGACAGGGACTAGCGGGAGCCAGCACCGGGGAGCTGTTTTTT. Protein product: CSARISGQGLAGASTGELFF.

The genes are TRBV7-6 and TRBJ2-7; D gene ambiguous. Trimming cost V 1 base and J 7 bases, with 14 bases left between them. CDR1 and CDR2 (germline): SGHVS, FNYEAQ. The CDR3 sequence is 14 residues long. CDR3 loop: CASSLGSQFGEQYF. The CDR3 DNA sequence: TGTGCCAGCAGCTTAGGTTCGCAATTCGGGGAGCAGTACTTC.

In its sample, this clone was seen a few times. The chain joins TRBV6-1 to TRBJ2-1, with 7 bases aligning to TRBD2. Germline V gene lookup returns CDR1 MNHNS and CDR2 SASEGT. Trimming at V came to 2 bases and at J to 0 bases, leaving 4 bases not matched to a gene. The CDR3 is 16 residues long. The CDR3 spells CASSEWGGSSYNEQFF. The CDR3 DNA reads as TGTGCCAGCAGTGAATGGGGCGGGAGCTCCTACAATGAGCAGTTCTTC.

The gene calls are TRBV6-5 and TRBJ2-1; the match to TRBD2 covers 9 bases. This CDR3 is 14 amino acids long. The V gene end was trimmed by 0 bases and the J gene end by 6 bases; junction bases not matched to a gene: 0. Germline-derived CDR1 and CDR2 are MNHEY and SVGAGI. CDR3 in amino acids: CASSYSTSGNEQFF. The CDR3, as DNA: TGTGCCAGCAGTTACTCGACTAGCGGCAATGAGCAGTTCTTC.